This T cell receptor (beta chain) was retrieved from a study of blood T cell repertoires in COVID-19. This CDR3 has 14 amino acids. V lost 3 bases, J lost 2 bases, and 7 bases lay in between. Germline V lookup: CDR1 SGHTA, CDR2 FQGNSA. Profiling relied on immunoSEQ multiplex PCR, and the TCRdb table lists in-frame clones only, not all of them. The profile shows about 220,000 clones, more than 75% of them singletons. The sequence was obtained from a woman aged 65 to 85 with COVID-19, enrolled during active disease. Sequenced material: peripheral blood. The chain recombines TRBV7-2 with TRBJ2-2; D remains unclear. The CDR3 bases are TGTGCCAGCAGCTTCGACACCAACACCGGGGAGCTGTTTTTT. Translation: CASSFDTNTGELFF.